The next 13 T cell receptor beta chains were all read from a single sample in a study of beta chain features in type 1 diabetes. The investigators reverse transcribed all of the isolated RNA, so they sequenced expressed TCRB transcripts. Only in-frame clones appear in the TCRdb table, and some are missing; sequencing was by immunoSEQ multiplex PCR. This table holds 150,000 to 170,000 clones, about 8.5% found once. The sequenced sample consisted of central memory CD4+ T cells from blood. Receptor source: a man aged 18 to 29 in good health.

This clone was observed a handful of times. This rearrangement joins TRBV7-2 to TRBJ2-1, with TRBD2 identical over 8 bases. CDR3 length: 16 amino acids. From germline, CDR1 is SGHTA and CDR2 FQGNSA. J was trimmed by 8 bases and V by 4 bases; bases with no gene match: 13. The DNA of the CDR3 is TGTGCCAGCAGCTCACCAGACGGGGGGGGGAGGGATGAGCAGTTCTTC. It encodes CASSSPDGGGRDEQFF.

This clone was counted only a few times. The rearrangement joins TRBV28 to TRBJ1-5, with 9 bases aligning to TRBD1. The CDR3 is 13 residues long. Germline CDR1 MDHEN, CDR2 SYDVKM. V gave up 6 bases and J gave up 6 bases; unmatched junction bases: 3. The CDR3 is CASRGTGTQPQHF. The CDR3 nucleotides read TGTGCCAGCAGGGGGACAGGGACTCAGCCCCAGCATTTT.

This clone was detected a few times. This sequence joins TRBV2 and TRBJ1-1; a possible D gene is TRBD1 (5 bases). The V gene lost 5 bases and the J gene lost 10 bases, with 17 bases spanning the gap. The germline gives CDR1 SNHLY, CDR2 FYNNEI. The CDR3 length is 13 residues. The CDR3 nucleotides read TGTGCCAGCAGTCCAGGACTCCTGGGGGGAGCTTTCTTT. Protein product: CASSPGLLGGAFF.

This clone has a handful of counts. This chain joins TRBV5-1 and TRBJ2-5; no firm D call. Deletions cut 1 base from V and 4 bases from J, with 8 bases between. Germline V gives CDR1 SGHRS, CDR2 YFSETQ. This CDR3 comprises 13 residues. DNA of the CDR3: TGCGCCAGCAGCTTGTTCCCGGGAGAGACCCAGTACTTC. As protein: CASSLFPGETQYF. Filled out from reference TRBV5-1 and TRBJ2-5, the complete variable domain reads KAGVTQTPRYLIKTRGQQVTLSCSPISGHRSVSWYQQTPGQGLQFLFEYFSETQRNKGNFPGRFSGRQFSNSRSEMNVSTLELGDSALYLCASSLFPGETQYFGPGTRLLVL.

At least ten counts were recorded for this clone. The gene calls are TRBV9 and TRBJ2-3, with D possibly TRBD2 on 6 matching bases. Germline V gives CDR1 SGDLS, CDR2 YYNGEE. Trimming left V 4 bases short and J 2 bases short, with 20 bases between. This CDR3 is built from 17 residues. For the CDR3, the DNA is TGTGCCAGCAGCTTGACTCCGCTAGCGTTCCACACAGATACGCAGTATTTT. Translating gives CASSLTPLAFHTDTQYF.

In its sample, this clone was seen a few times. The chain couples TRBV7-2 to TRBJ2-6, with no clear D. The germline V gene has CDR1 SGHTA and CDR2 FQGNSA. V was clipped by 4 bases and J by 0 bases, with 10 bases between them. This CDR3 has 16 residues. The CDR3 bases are TGTGCCAGCAGCTCCCTACTTAGCTCTGGGGCCAACGTCCTGACTTTC. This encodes CASSSLLSSGANVLTF.

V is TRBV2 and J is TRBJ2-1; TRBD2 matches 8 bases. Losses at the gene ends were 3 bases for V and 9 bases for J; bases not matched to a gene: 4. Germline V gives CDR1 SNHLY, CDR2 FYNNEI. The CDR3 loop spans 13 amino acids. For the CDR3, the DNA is TGTGCCAGCAGTGAGCAGCGGGAGTCTGAGCAGTTCTTC. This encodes CASSEQRESEQFF.

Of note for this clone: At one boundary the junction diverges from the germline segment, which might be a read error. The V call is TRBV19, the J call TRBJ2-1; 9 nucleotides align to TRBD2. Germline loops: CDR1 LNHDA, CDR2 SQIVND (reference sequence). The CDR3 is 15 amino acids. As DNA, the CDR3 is TGTGCCAATAGTACTGGACTAGCGCCTATACGTGAGCAGTTCTTC. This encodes CANSTGLAPIREQFF.

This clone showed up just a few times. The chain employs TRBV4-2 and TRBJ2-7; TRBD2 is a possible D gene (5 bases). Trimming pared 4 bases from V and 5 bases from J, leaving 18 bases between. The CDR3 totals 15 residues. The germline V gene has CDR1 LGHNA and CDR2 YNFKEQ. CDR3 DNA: TGTGCCAGCAGCCCCGGTAGTAGCGTCGGACACGAGCAGTACTTC. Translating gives CASSPGSSVGHEQYF.

Here the CDR3 reads CASTGSLQGRFEPQHF. CDR3 nucleotide sequence: TGTGCCAGCACTGGCTCTCTACAGGGGCGGTTCGAACCCCAGCATTTT. The chain links TRBV2 to TRBJ1-5; TRBD1 agrees at 7 bases. V trimming: 7 bases; J trimming: 10 bases; junction bases outside the gene matches: 19. There are 16 residues in the CDR3. CDR1 SNHLY and CDR2 FYNNEI come from the germline V gene.

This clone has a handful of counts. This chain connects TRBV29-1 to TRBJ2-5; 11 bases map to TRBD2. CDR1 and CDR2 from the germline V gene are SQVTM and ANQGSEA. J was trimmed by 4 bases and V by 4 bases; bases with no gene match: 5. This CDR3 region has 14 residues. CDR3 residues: CSVGASGGSETQYF. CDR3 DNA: TGCAGCGTTGGGGCTAGCGGGGGGTCAGAGACCCAGTACTTC. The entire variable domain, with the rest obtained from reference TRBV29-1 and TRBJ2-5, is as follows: SAVISQKPSRDICQRGTSLTIQCQVDSQVTMMFWYRQQPGQSLTLIATANQGSEATYESGFVIDKFPISRPNLTFSTLTVSNMSPEDSSIYLCSVGASGGSETQYFGPGTRLLVL.

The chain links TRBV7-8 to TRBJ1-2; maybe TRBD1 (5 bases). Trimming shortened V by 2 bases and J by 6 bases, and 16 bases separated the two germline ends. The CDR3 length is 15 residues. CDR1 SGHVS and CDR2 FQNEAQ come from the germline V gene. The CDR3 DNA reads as TGTGCCAGCAGCTTATTGGGAGGGGAAGCGGATGGCTACACCTTC. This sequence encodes CASSLLGGEADGYTF.

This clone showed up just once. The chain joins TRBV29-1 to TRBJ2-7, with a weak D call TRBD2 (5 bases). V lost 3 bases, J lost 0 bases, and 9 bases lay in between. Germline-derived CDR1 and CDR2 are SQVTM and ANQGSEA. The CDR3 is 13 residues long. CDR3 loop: CSVEEDSSYEQYF. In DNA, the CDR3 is TGCAGCGTTGAGGAGGACTCCTCCTACGAGCAGTACTTC.